This T cell receptor beta chain comes out of a study of blood T cell repertoires in COVID-19. Per the original methods: Using reference gene primer amplification, nucleated cell counts were estimated. Sequenced by immunoSEQ multiplex PCR; TCRdb stores in-frame clones only, minus some. For V, J and clone size, that table is used; D and trimming come from the DNA. Among more than 60,000 clones listed, about 86% were seen once. CDR3 length: 15 amino acids. Germline V gene lookup returns CDR1 SGHDT and CDR2 YYEEEE. J was trimmed by 9 bases and V by 2 bases; bases with no gene match: 11. Sequenced material: peripheral blood. This rearrangement joins TRBV5-6 to TRBJ2-1; TRBD1 matches 7 bases. The TCR originated in a man aged 45-65 years with active COVID-19. This chain's CDR3 is CASSFSDRERLEQFF. CDR3 bases: TGTGCCAGCAGCTTCTCCGACAGGGAGAGGCTTGAGCAGTTCTTC. The variable domain in full, with the rest retrieved from reference TRBV5-6 and TRBJ2-1, is DAGVTQSPTHLIKTRGQQVTLRCSPKSGHDTVSWYQQALGQGPQFIFQYYEEEERQRGNFPDRFSGHQFPNYSSELNVNALLLGDSALYLCASSFSDRERLEQFFGPGTRLTVL.